The rows below give T cell receptor beta chains drawn from one sample of a study of OX40 agonist ivuxolimab in advanced cancers. Some clones are missing from TCRdb's copy, which holds only in-frame ones; the method was immunoSEQ multiplex PCR. The repertoire holds approximately 70,000 clones, with just over 85% as singletons. The source was CD4+ or CD8+ T cells sorted from blood, collected in a trial of the OX40 agonist ivuxolimab. Receptor source: an adult with an advanced solid tumor such as melanoma, head and neck, liver or kidney cancer. CDR3s include the opening cysteine and the closing phenylalanine or tryptophan. A D gene is named only where the DNA matches it firmly. The size field is filled for only some rows; it gives once, few, many or a size class.

V gene	clone size	J gene	D gene	CDR3 DNA	CDR3 protein
TRBV5-1	NA	TRBJ1-1	TRBD1	TGCGCCAGCAGCTTTGGACAGGGACGGGTTAACACTGAAGCTTTCTTT	CASSFGQGRVNTEAFF
TRBV6-5	NA	TRBJ1-2	TRBD1	TGTGCCAGCAGTTCAGGGGGTGGCTACACCTTC	CASSSGGGYTF
TRBV7-2	NA	TRBJ1-1	NA	TGTGCCAGCAGCTCTGGCATTAACACTGAAGCTTTCTTT	CASSSGINTEAFF
TRBV5-1	NA	TRBJ2-2	TRBD1	TGCGCCAGCAGCCCTACAGGGGGCATGGGTAACGGGGAGCTGTTTTTT	CASSPTGGMGNGELFF
TRBV6-4	NA	TRBJ2-2	NA	TGTGCCAGCAGTGAACTACTCGGGACCGGGGAGCTGTTTTTT	CASSELLGTGELFF
TRBV5-1	NA	TRBJ1-1	NA	TGCGCCAGCAGCTTCTCGGGACAAGAAGCTTTCTTT	CASSFSGQEAFF
TRBV7-2	NA	TRBJ1-6	NA	TGTGCCAGCAGCCGTGGCCGATCACCCCTCCACTTT	CASSRGRSPLHF
TRBV15	NA	TRBJ2-3	TRBD2	TGTGCCACCAGCAGCCTAGCGGGGAGCAGGACGCAGTATTTT	CATSSLAGSRTQYF
TRBV5-4	NA	TRBJ2-6	NA	TGTGCCAGCAGCGACGCGTCTGGGGCCAACGTCCTGACTTTC	CASSDASGANVLTF
TRBV6-5	NA	TRBJ1-1	NA	TGTGCCAGCAGTTACGAGGGCCGAGAAGCTTTCTTT	CASSYEGREAFF
TRBV10-3	NA	TRBJ1-3	NA	TGTGCCATCAGTGACTTTCCACTAAGGCAGGGAAACACCATATATTTT	CAISDFPLRQGNTIYF
TRBV7-8	NA	TRBJ2-1	NA	TGTGCCAGCAGCTTCGATACTAGGTTCTCGATATACAATGAGCAGTTCTTC	CASSFDTRFSIYNEQFF
TRBV7-8	once	TRBJ2-5	TRBD2	TGTGCCAGCAGCCCGCGGGAGGGCCGGGAGACCCAGTACTTC	CASSPREGRETQYF
TRBV20-1	NA	TRBJ1-1	NA	TGCAGTGCTAGATCCAACACTGAAGCTTTCTTT	CSARSNTEAFF
TRBV9	NA	TRBJ1-1	TRBD1	TGTGCCAGCAGCGCGAGGACAGGGCGAACTGAAGCTTTCTTT	CASSARTGRTEAFF
TRBV6-5	NA	TRBJ2-2	NA	TGTGCCAGCAGTTACTCGAATACCGGGGAGCTGTTTTTT	CASSYSNTGELFF
TRBV7-9	NA	TRBJ2-2	NA	TGTGCCAGCAGGCCAAGTCGTACCGGGGAGCTGTTTTTT	CASRPSRTGELFF
TRBV7-2	few	TRBJ2-6	TRBD2	TGTGCCAGCAGCTTCCGGGGGGGCGCTGGGGCCAACGTCCTGACTTTC	CASSFRGGAGANVLTF
TRBV7-2	NA	TRBJ2-3	NA	TGTGCCAGCAGCTTAGGTCCAGGCCTTAGCACAGATACGCAGTATTTT	CASSLGPGLSTDTQYF
TRBV28	NA	TRBJ2-1	NA	TGTGCCAGCAGTTTTTGGCGGGCAGATCAGTTGCATGAGCAGTTCTTC	CASSFWRADQLHEQFF
TRBV19	NA	TRBJ1-1	NA	TGTGCCAGTAGTCAAACAGTGAACACTGAAGCTTTCTTT	CASSQTVNTEAFF
TRBV25-1	NA	TRBJ1-2	TRBD1	TGTGCCAGCAGTGACCCCCAGGAGGACAGGGTTGGCGGCTACACCTTC	CASSDPQEDRVGGYTF
TRBV5-6	NA	TRBJ2-5	NA	TGTGCCAGCAGTAAAAAAGGCGGTAAAGAGACCCAGTACTTC	CASSKKGGKETQYF
TRBV23-1	NA	TRBJ2-5	TRBD2	TGCGCCAGCAGTCAAAGTCGACTAGCGGATGGCCAAGAGACCCAGTACTTC	CASSQSRLADGQETQYF
TRBV5-1	NA	TRBJ2-7	TRBD2	TGCGCCAGCAGCCTCGTTAGAGCGGGAGTGTACGAGCAGTACTTC	CASSLVRAGVYEQYF
TRBV7-9	NA	TRBJ2-6	NA	TGTGCCAGCAGCGCGCGACGACTAGTCGGGGCCAACGTCCTGACTTTC	CASSARRLVGANVLTF
TRBV7-2	NA	TRBJ1-3	NA	TGTGCCAGCAGTTTACAGGCTGAGGCGGGAAACACCATATATTTT	CASSLQAEAGNTIYF
TRBV6-6	NA	TRBJ2-7	NA	TGTGCCAGTATGGGGGCCTACGAGCAGTACTTC	CASMGAYEQYF
TRBV18	NA	TRBJ1-2	NA	TGTGCCAGCTCACGAGAGAGGGAGGGAGGCTACACCTTC	CASSREREGGYTF
TRBV30	NA	TRBJ2-7	TRBD1	TGTGCCTGGAGTGCCTATGCGGGACAGGCCTACGAGCAGTACTTC	CAWSAYAGQAYEQYF
TRBV6-4	NA	TRBJ2-1	TRBD2	TGTGCCAGCAGTGACCCTGGGACTAGCGTCTCGTTCTTC	CASSDPGTSVSFF
TRBV4-1	NA	TRBJ1-2	NA	TGCGCCAGCAGCCAAGGACCGGCTCTGAACTATGGCTACACCTTC	CASSQGPALNYGYTF
TRBV5-1	NA	TRBJ2-1	TRBD2	TGCGCCAGCAGCTTGGCTAGCGGGGGGGTATACAATGAGCAGTTCTTC	CASSLASGGVYNEQFF
TRBV14	NA	TRBJ2-3	NA	TGTGCCAGCAGCCAAGTTGAAATGGGTACGCAGTATTTT	CASSQVEMGTQYF
TRBV14	NA	TRBJ1-1	TRBD1	TGTGCCAGCAGCTACTTAACAGGGGGCGCGACTGAAGCTTTCTTT	CASSYLTGGATEAFF
TRBV19	NA	TRBJ2-2	NA	TGTGCCAGTATCCGGGGGAGGAACACCGGGGAGCTGTTTTTT	CASIRGRNTGELFF
TRBV15	NA	TRBJ2-7	NA	TGTGCCACCAGCAGAGATGTGGGGGGCGAGCAGTACTTC	CATSRDVGGEQYF
TRBV7-6	NA	TRBJ2-7	TRBD2	TGTGCCAGCAGTCGACTAGCGGGAGAGGGCGAGCAGTACTTC	CASSRLAGEGEQYF
TRBV9	NA	TRBJ2-1	NA	TGTGCCAGCAGCGTAGACGTGACGAACTACAATGAGCAGTTCTTC	CASSVDVTNYNEQFF
TRBV28	NA	TRBJ1-1	TRBD1	TGTGCCAGCAGTTTTCCGGGACAGGGCCCGAACACTGAAGCTTTCTTT	CASSFPGQGPNTEAFF
TRBV19	once	TRBJ2-1	NA	TGTGCCAGTAGTATAGTCAGGCCTTCCTTTGGCCACAATGAGCAGTTCTTC	CASSIVRPSFGHNEQFF
TRBV6-5	NA	TRBJ1-2	NA	TGTGCCAGCAGTGAAAACGCGGGCGCGAATGGCTACACCTTC	CASSENAGANGYTF
TRBV7-8	NA	TRBJ2-5	TRBD2	TGTGCCAGCAGCTTGGGGCTAGCGGAACAAGAGACCCAGTACTTC	CASSLGLAEQETQYF
TRBV7-3	NA	TRBJ2-7	NA	TGTGCCAGCAGCCCCGGGGGCTCCGAGCAGTACTTC	CASSPGGSEQYF
TRBV6-1	NA	TRBJ2-3	NA	TGTGCCAGCAGTGCATCACAGCCTCCAACAGATACGCAGTATTTT	CASSASQPPTDTQYF
TRBV5-4	NA	TRBJ2-1	NA	TGTGCCAGCAGCTTGGGCGGGACCTTAAGCTCCTACAATGAGCAGTTCTTC	CASSLGGTLSSYNEQFF